The 32 T cell receptor beta chains presented below share a single source sample, sequenced in a study of blood T cell repertoires in COVID-19. Assay used: immunoSEQ multiplex PCR; TCRdb lists only in-frame clones, some missing. The profile shows about 150,000 clones, more than 80% of them singletons. Sample: peripheral blood. The receptors were sampled from a middle-aged woman with acute or convalescent COVID-19.

The rearrangement uses TRBV2 and TRBJ2-2; D is perhaps TRBD2 (5 bases). There are 15 residues in the CDR3. V lost 5 bases, J lost 6 bases, and 16 bases lay in between. CDR1 and CDR2 from the germline V gene are SNHLY and FYNNEI. The CDR3 sequence is CASSIEGRLAGELFF. The CDR3 coding sequence is TGTGCCAGCAGTATAGAGGGTCGCCTGGCCGGGGAGCTGTTTTTT.

The chain couples TRBV6-2 or TRBV6-3 to TRBJ2-2; D unclear. Germline loops: CDR1 MNHEY, CDR2 SVGEGT. V was clipped by 1 base and J by 0 bases, with 15 bases between them. The CDR3 is made up of 18 amino acids. The CDR3 sequence: CASSYFGRPTSNTGELFF. CDR3 sequence (DNA): TGTGCCAGCAGTTACTTCGGCAGGCCAACGTCGAACACCGGGGAGCTGTTTTTT.

This chain uses TRBV3-1 (or the pseudogene TRBV3-2) with TRBJ2-7; 8 nucleotides align to TRBD2. In germline, CDR1 is LGHDT, CDR2 YNNKEL (reference sequence). Trimming removed 0 bases from V and 3 bases from J; junction bases left unmatched: 7. The CDR3 runs to 16 residues. The CDR3 loop is CASSQDPAGGNYEQYF. The CDR3 nucleotides read TGTGCCAGCAGCCAAGATCCGGCGGGGGGAAACTACGAGCAGTACTTC.

J is TRBJ1-4 and V is TRBV7-9; D is possibly TRBD1 (6 bases). Germline CDR1 is SEHNR and CDR2 is FQNEAQ (reference sequence). The CDR3 is made up of 13 amino acids. V was pared by 4 bases and J by 8 bases, with 11 bases between. CDR3 protein: CASSYTGQEKLFF. CDR3 nucleotide sequence: TGTGCCAGCAGCTACACCGGACAGGAAAAACTGTTTTTT.

The V call is TRBV7-2, the J call TRBJ1-4, with 8 bases fitting TRBD1. CDR3 length: 14 amino acids. CDR1 and CDR2 from the germline V gene are SGHTA and FQGNSA. V lost 6 bases to trimming and J lost 7 bases; unmatched junction nucleotides: 7. DNA of the CDR3: TGTGCCAGCAGAACCGGGACAGGAAGTGAAAAACTGTTTTTT. As protein: CASRTGTGSEKLFF.

CDR3 DNA sequence: TGTGCCAGCAGCCCCGACAGGAGCAATCAGCCCCAGCATTTT. It is translated as CASSPDRSNQPQHF. This chain links TRBV11-2 with TRBJ1-5; TRBD1 might be the D (6 bases). Germline CDR1 and CDR2: SGHAT and FQNNGV. CDR3 length: 14 amino acids. The germline V and J ends were trimmed by 5 bases and 1 base, with 9 bases remaining between them.

The chain employs TRBV19 and TRBJ1-5; 8 bases fit TRBD1. Germline CDR1 reads LNHDA; CDR2 reads SQIVND (reference sequence). With 4 bases clipped from V and 0 bases from J, the junction kept 5 bases outside the gene matches. The CDR3 totals 16 residues. The CDR3: CASSSGTGYSNQPQHF. Here the CDR3 DNA reads TGTGCCAGTAGTAGCGGGACAGGCTATAGCAATCAGCCCCAGCATTTT.

This clone was seen a handful of times. The J gene is TRBJ2-2, the V gene TRBV29-1, with 7 bases lining up with TRBD1. The CDR3 runs 14 residues. The J segment lost 2 bases and the V segment lost 5 bases, leaving 5 bases of the junction unmatched. CDR1 SQVTM and CDR2 ANQGSEA come from the germline V gene. CDR3 residues: CSVPNRGNTGELFF. The CDR3 coding sequence is TGCAGCGTTCCCAACAGGGGAAACACCGGGGAGCTGTTTTTT.

The chain recombines TRBV20-1 with TRBJ2-2, with 9 nucleotides matching TRBD2. CDR1 DFQATT and CDR2 SNEGSKA come from the germline V gene (reference sequence). V was pared by 3 bases and J by 3 bases, with 5 bases of the junction left unmatched. The length of the CDR3 is 15 residues. This CDR3 reads CSASGSGGYTGELFF. Here the CDR3 DNA reads TGCAGTGCTAGTGGTAGCGGGGGTTACACCGGGGAGCTGTTTTTT.

J is TRBJ1-4 and V is TRBV5-1; D unclear. Deletions cut 4 bases from V and 2 bases from J, with 9 bases between. The CDR3 is 14 residues long. Germline V gives CDR1 SGHRS, CDR2 YFSETQ. The CDR3 bases are TGCGCCAGCAGCCTGGGTAGCACTAATGAAAAACTGTTTTTT. It specifies CASSLGSTNEKLFF.

The chain carries TRBV24-1 and TRBJ2-5, with 9 bases matching TRBD1. The CDR3 totals 16 residues. V lost 4 bases and J lost 2; bases outside the gene matches: 7. Germline CDR1 reads KGHDR; CDR2 reads SFDVKD. CDR3 DNA: TGTGCCACCAGTGACACACAGGGGGCGCGGCAAGAGACCCAGTACTTC. Amino acid sequence: CATSDTQGARQETQYF.

This clone was detected only a few times. The chain has TRBV18 and TRBJ2-1; D is unclear. In germline, CDR1 is KGHSH, CDR2 LQKENI. V was shortened by 3 bases and J by 6 bases, with 18 bases between the two germline ends. The CDR3 covers 16 residues. As DNA, the CDR3 is TGTGCCAGCTCACCTCTAGGTCTGGGTCCGGCCAATGAGCAGTTCTTC. Translating it yields CASSPLGLGPANEQFF. The full variable domain, with the rest looked up from reference TRBV18 and TRBJ2-1, is NAGVMQNPRHLVRRRGQEARLRCSPMKGHSHVYWYRQLPEEGLKFMVYLQKENIIDESGMPKERFSAEFPKEGPSILRIQQVVRGDSAAYFCASSPLGLGPANEQFFGPGTRLTVL.

CDR3 in amino acids: CASSFRDPGTTNNEQFF. CDR3 nucleotide sequence: TGTGCCAGCAGCTTCCGGGACCCCGGGACTACAAACAATGAGCAGTTCTTC. The J gene is TRBJ2-1, the V gene TRBV9, with TRBD2 identical over 7 bases. The CDR3 has 17 amino acids. Germline CDR1 SGDLS, CDR2 YYNGEE. With V trimmed by 4 bases and J by 5 bases, 15 bases remained unmatched.

The chain joins TRBV10-2 to TRBJ2-3; 9 nucleotides match TRBD1. This CDR3 has 14 residues. J was trimmed by 4 bases and V by 8 bases; bases with no gene match: 7. Germline loops: CDR1 WSHSY, CDR2 SAAADI. The CDR3 region is CASLKTGGADTQYF. Here the CDR3 DNA reads TGCGCCAGCCTCAAAACAGGGGGCGCAGATACGCAGTATTTT.

The V and J genes are TRBV11-2 and TRBJ2-4, with D uncertain. Germline V gene data show CDR1 as SGHAT and CDR2 as FQNNGV. V was pared by 5 bases and J by 6 bases, with 11 bases between. The CDR3 has 13 residues. CDR3 amino acids: CASSPEPGNIQYF. The DNA for the CDR3 is TGTGCCAGCAGCCCCGAACCGGGAAACATTCAGTACTTC. Using reference TRBV11-2 and TRBJ2-4 for the parts outside the CDR3, the full variable domain is EAGVAQSPRYKIIEKRQSVAFWCNPISGHATLYWYQQILGQGPKLLIQFQNNGVVDDSQLPKDRFSAERLKGVDSTLKIQPAKLEDSAVYLCASSPEPGNIQYFGAGTRLSVL.

The chain links TRBV3-1 (or the pseudogene TRBV3-2) to TRBJ1-4, with D unclear. The ends were cut back, 3 bases at V and 6 bases at J, with 11 bases in the middle. The CDR3 is made up of 14 amino acids. Germline V gene data show CDR1 as LGHDT and CDR2 as YNNKEL (reference sequence). CDR3 residues: CASSHSSQYEKLFF. The DNA for the CDR3 is TGTGCCAGCAGCCATTCGTCACAGTATGAAAAACTGTTTTTT.

The chain carries TRBV19 and TRBJ2-1, with 8 bases matching TRBD2. The CDR3 is 17 residues long. The V segment lost 6 bases and the J segment 4 bases; nucleotides outside the gene matches: 14. Germline assignment: CDR1 LNHDA and CDR2 SQIVND (reference sequence). The CDR3 region is CASRGSGLAQNYNEQFF. The CDR3 bases are TGTGCCAGTAGGGGATCTGGACTAGCACAAAATTACAATGAGCAGTTCTTC.

This chain uses TRBV19 with TRBJ1-4; D unclear. Germline V CDR1 and CDR2: LNHDA, SQIVND (reference sequence). V was pared by 5 bases and J by 3 bases, with 16 bases between. The CDR3 has 16 amino acids. The CDR3 DNA reads as TGTGCCAGTAGTTTCCGATCACGCAGGTCTAATGAAAAACTGTTTTTT. Its protein product is CASSFRSRRSNEKLFF.

The genes are TRBV7-2 and TRBJ2-1; 12 bases fit TRBD2. V was clipped by 3 bases and J by 7 bases; unmatched bases: 4. The CDR3 loop spans 15 amino acids. Germline loops: CDR1 SGHTA, CDR2 FQGNSA. Here the CDR3 reads CASSFSSGRVNEQFF. The CDR3 DNA reads as TGTGCCAGCAGCTTTTCTAGCGGGAGGGTTAATGAGCAGTTCTTC.

Here the CDR3 DNA reads TGTGCCAGCAGCTTAGGGACAGGATATGGCTACACCTTC. Its protein product is CASSLGTGYGYTF. The chain combines TRBV7-2 with TRBJ1-2; 7 bases fit TRBD1. The CDR3 runs 13 residues. Germline CDR1 reads SGHTA; CDR2 reads FQGNSA. The V gene end was trimmed by 1 base and the J gene end by 5 bases; junction bases not matched to a gene: 1.

This clone appeared a few times. V usage is TRBV7-9 and J usage is TRBJ2-2; TRBD2 matches at 9 bases. This CDR3 has 16 residues. The germline gives CDR1 SEHNR, CDR2 FQNEAQ (reference sequence). The ends lost 0 bases at V and 1 base at J; junction bases unmatched: 0. The CDR3 sequence is CASSLASGGNTGELFF. The CDR3 DNA reads as TGTGCCAGCAGCTTAGCTAGCGGGGGGAACACCGGGGAGCTGTTTTTT.

V gene TRBV2 combines with J gene TRBJ1-2, with 9 bases matching TRBD1. Germline-derived CDR1 and CDR2 are SNHLY and FYNNEI. V lost 7 bases, J lost 3 bases, and 6 bases stayed unmatched. This CDR3 comprises 14 residues. CDR3 sequence reads: CASNPDRGDYGYTF. The CDR3 DNA reads TGTGCCAGCAACCCGGACAGGGGCGACTATGGCTACACCTTC.

V usage is TRBV18 and J usage is TRBJ2-3; TRBD2 is a possible D gene (6 bases). Germline CDR1 reads KGHSH; CDR2 reads LQKENI. The germline V and J ends were trimmed by 4 bases and 5 bases, with 7 bases remaining between them. The CDR3 length is 12 residues. The CDR3 DNA sequence: TGTGCCAGCTCACTGGGGGGAGATACGCAGTATTTT. Translating it yields CASSLGGDTQYF.

The chain combines TRBV5-1 with TRBJ2-3; 8 nucleotides line up with TRBD1. This CDR3 is built from 17 residues. The germline V gene has CDR1 SGHRS and CDR2 YFSETQ. Losses at the gene ends were 2 bases for V and 0 bases for J; bases not matched to a gene: 8. The CDR3 nucleotides are TGCGCCAGCAGCTTTCTTTTTCAGGGGGCGAGCACAGATACGCAGTATTTT. Translated: CASSFLFQGASTDTQYF.

The chain is built from TRBV5-6 and TRBJ1-1, with a possible D match to TRBD1 (5 bases). The V end lost 2 bases, the J end lost 3 bases, and 14 bases lay between the germline ends. The germline V gene encodes CDR1 SGHDT and CDR2 YYEEEE. The CDR3 totals 15 residues. CDR3 in DNA: TGTGCCAGCAGCTTCAACCTGGGAGGGGACACTGAAGCTTTCTTT. Translating gives CASSFNLGGDTEAFF.

V gene TRBV7-8 combines with J gene TRBJ2-5, with D possibly matching TRBD2 (6 bases). The CDR3 covers 14 residues. The germline V gene has CDR1 SGHVS and CDR2 FQNEAQ. With 1 base removed from V and 5 bases from J, the gap between germline ends came to 11 bases. The CDR3 DNA sequence: TGTGCCAGCAGCTTAGTAGGCGGGACGGAGACCCAGTACTTC. Translating it yields CASSLVGGTETQYF.

This CDR3 reads CASSEGRWEKLFF. In nucleotides, the CDR3 is TGTGCCAGCAGTGAGGGCCGGTGGGAAAAACTGTTTTTT. J is TRBJ1-4 and V is TRBV2; no reliable D call. V was cut by 3 bases and J by 8 bases, with 10 bases left in between. The V gene's germline CDR1 is SNHLY and CDR2 FYNNEI. This CDR3 spans 13 amino acids. The whole variable domain, remainder taken from reference TRBV2 and TRBJ1-4, is EPEVTQTPSHQVTQMGQEVILRCVPISNHLYFYWYRQILGQKVEFLVSFYNNEISEKSEIFDDQFSVERPDGSNFTLKIRSTKLEDSAMYFCASSEGRWEKLFFGSGTQLSVL.

V gene TRBV24-1 combines with J gene TRBJ2-5, with a possible D match to TRBD2 (5 bases). V shed 4 bases and J shed 1 base, with 9 bases lying between them. The CDR3 totals 14 residues. From germline, CDR1 is KGHDR and CDR2 SFDVKD. The CDR3 reads CATSEGAAQETQYF. For the CDR3, the DNA is TGTGCCACCAGTGAAGGAGCGGCCCAAGAGACCCAGTACTTC.

The V gene is TRBV5-1, the J gene TRBJ1-4; a weak D match, TRBD1 (5 bases). Germline V gene sequence: CDR1 SGHRS, CDR2 YFSETQ. Trimming took off 4 bases at V and 7 bases at J, with 17 bases between the two ends. The CDR3 loop spans 15 amino acids. The CDR3 coding sequence is TGCGCCAGCAGCAACACCGGGACTAGTGGTGAAAAACTGTTTTTT. Its translation: CASSNTGTSGEKLFF.

The chain combines TRBV27 with TRBJ2-7, with a weak D call TRBD1 (5 bases). This CDR3 has 13 residues. Deletions cut 4 bases from V and 3 bases from J, with 10 bases between. CDR1 is MNHEY, CDR2 SMNVEV, per germline (reference sequence). The CDR3 sequence is CASSYQGDYEQYF. The CDR3 nucleotides are TGTGCCAGCAGTTATCAAGGGGACTACGAGCAGTACTTC.

J is TRBJ1-5 and V is TRBV28, with a possible D match to TRBD1 (5 bases). Germline V CDR1 and CDR2: MDHEN, SYDVKM. CDR3 length: 13 amino acids. V dropped 1 base and J dropped 9 bases, with 10 bases sitting between them. In nucleotides, the CDR3 is TGTGCCAGCAGTTTATACCAGGGAGGGCCCCAGCATTTT. It specifies CASSLYQGGPQHF.

The chain couples TRBV28 to TRBJ2-1, with D possibly matching TRBD2 (6 bases). Germline V gene data show CDR1 as MDHEN and CDR2 as SYDVKM. The CDR3 sequence is 13 residues long. V shed 6 bases and J shed 12 bases, with 18 bases lying between them. Written as DNA, the CDR3 is TGTGCCAGCAGGAAACGGGGGAAGGTTAGGCAGTTCTTC. Its translation is CASRKRGKVRQFF. The whole variable domain, filled in from reference TRBV28 and TRBJ2-1, reads DVKVTQSSRYLVKRTGEKVFLECVQDMDHENMFWYRQDPGLGLRLIYFSYDVKMKEKGDIPEGYSVSREKKERFSLILESASTNQTSMYLCASRKRGKVRQFFGPGTRLTVL.